The rows below give T cell receptor beta chains drawn from one sample of a study of Graves' ophthalmopathy and Graves' hyperthyroidism. TCRdb re-called the multiplex PCR reads with MiXCR, one entry per CDR3 protein. The data hold 900,000 to 1,200,000 distinct CDR3 sequences, with approximately 35% observed a single time. The specimen sequenced was peripheral blood or thyroid tissue (not recorded which). These receptors all come from an adult man with Graves' hyperthyroidism. The CDR3 runs from the conserved cysteine through the conserved F or W. A D gene is named only where the DNA matches it firmly. Clone size appears in some rows only: once, few, many, or a class for an expanded clone.

D	V	J	size	DNA	CDR3
TRBD1	TRBV10-3	TRBJ1-6	NA	TGTGCCATCAGTGACCGACAGGGGTCGAGCGGCTCCTATAATTCACCCCTCCACTTT	CAISDRQGSSGSYNSPLHF
NA	TRBV11-2	TRBJ1-2	many	TGTGCCAGCAGCCAAGGGACGTATAACTATGGCTACACCTTC	CASSQGTYNYGYTF
NA	TRBV7-2	TRBJ1-6	NA	TGTGCCAGCAGCGGCCACTCCTATAATTCACCCCTCCACTTT	CASSGHSYNSPLHF
TRBD2	TRBV29-1	TRBJ2-7	NA	TGCAGCGTCGGTCTAGCGGGTGGTTCCTACGGGCAGTACTTC	CSVGLAGGSYGQYF
NA	TRBV29-1	TRBJ2-7	NA	TGCAGCGCTGAAAGCTCCTACGAGCAGTACTTC	CSAESSYEQYF
NA	TRBV2	TRBJ1-2	many	TGTGCCAGCCAAAAGACAGTAAATAACTATGGCTACACCTTC	CASQKTVNNYGYTF
TRBD1	TRBV7-8	TRBJ1-3	NA	TGTGCCAGCAGCTTCAGGGACAGCGGTCTTGGAAACACCATATATTTT	CASSFRDSGLGNTIYF
TRBD1	TRBV7-6	TRBJ2-7	many	TGTGCCAGCAGCTCAAGACAGGGAAGCAGCGAGCAGTACTTC	CASSSRQGSSEQYF
NA	TRBV7-2	TRBJ2-5	many	TGTGCCAGCAGCTTAGTTCACACATCTCTCCAAGAGACCCAGTACTTC	CASSLVHTSLQETQYF
NA	TRBV4-3	TRBJ1-5	few	TGCGCCAGCAGCCAAGGCGACAGGCGGGATCAGCCCCAGCATTTT	CASSQGDRRDQPQHF
NA	TRBV19	TRBJ1-3	NA	TGTGCCACCGGACGGTCTTTAACGCCTGGAAACACCATATATTTT	CATGRSLTPGNTIYF
NA	TRBV6-5	TRBJ1-5	once	TGTGCCAGCAGTTACGGGGTCAGGGGAGGCACTCAGCCCCAGCATTTT	CASSYGVRGGTQPQHF
TRBD2	TRBV7-9	TRBJ2-5	many	TGTGCCAGCAGCCCTCAGCGGGAAAGGGGAAAAGAGACCCAGTACTTC	CASSPQRERGKETQYF
TRBD2	TRBV10-2	TRBJ2-7	many	TGCGCCAGTGCTCTCCCGGGACTAGGCTACGAGCAGTACTTC	CASALPGLGYEQYF
NA	TRBV10-3	TRBJ1-6	NA	TGTGCCATCAAGGAGGGAGGGTCACCCCTCCACTTT	CAIKEGGSPLHF
TRBD1	TRBV20-1	TRBJ1-1	many	TGCAGTGCTAGAGGACAGGGAGGGTGGAACACTGAAGCTTTCTTT	CSARGQGGWNTEAFF
NA	TRBV6-6	TRBJ1-2	NA	TGTGCCACCTTGGCGGTGGGGTTGGGGGGAAACTATGGCTACACCTTC	CATLAVGLGGNYGYTF
TRBD1	TRBV20-1	TRBJ1-2	many	TGCAGTGCTAGCCCGGGACAGGGGACCCATGGCTACACCTTC	CSASPGQGTHGYTF
TRBD1	TRBV10-3	TRBJ2-7	many	TGTGCCATCAGTGAGAACAGGGACAGCCTCGAGCAGTACTTC	CAISENRDSLEQYF
NA	TRBV7-8	TRBJ2-5	many	TGTGCCAGCAGCTCGCAGGGAGAGGAGACCCAGTACTTC	CASSSQGEETQYF
TRBD1	TRBV2	TRBJ2-7	few	TGTGCCAGCGATCGGGTGCAACAGGGGTACGAGCAGTACTTC	CASDRVQQGYEQYF
NA	TRBV19	TRBJ2-2	few	TGTGCCAGTAGTATAAAGACTCTCGGGGAGCTGTTTTTT	CASSIKTLGELFF
NA	TRBV7-2	TRBJ1-5	NA	TGTGCCACCAGCCCCGTCGGGCGGGGGCCTGGATGGCCCCAGCATTTT	CATSPVGRGPGWPQHF
TRBD1	TRBV12-3/TRBV12-4	TRBJ2-5	NA	TGTGCCAGCAGAGAGGACAGGGGGATTCAGACCCAGTACTTC	CASREDRGIQTQYF
NA	TRBV19	TRBJ1-4	many	TGTGCCAGTAGTCGGGGGCGCGGTGAAAAACTGTTTTTT	CASSRGRGEKLFF
NA	TRBV20-1	TRBJ1-6	many	TGCAGTGCTAGGGAATGGGGCGATTCACCCCTCCACTTT	CSAREWGDSPLHF
NA	TRBV19	TRBJ1-5	many	TGTGCCAGTAGCGACCAGAGATTAAATCAGCCCCAGCATTTT	CASSDQRLNQPQHF
NA	TRBV7-9	TRBJ2-7	NA	TGTGCCAGCAGCCAAAGTCCTAGCCACGAGCAGTACTTC	CASSQSPSHEQYF
NA	TRBV20-1	TRBJ1-6	many	TGCAGTGCTAGAGGTATAAGGCAGGGCCTGTTTTCACCCCTCCACTTT	CSARGIRQGLFSPLHF
NA	TRBV11-2	TRBJ1-2	many	TGTGCCAGCAACGACAGGCACACTAACTATGGCTACACCTTC	CASNDRHTNYGYTF
TRBD1	TRBV10-3	TRBJ1-2	few	TGTGCCAGCACTGGGACAGGACACTATGGCTACACCTTC	CASTGTGHYGYTF
NA	TRBV7-6	TRBJ2-7	NA	TGTGCCAGCAGCTCCTCGCAGGGAGTTCGGGAGCAGTACTTC	CASSSSQGVREQYF
NA	TRBV12-3/TRBV12-4	TRBJ2-5	few	TGTGCCAGCAGCCCTCCACGAGACAGCCCTGGGACCCAGTACTTC	CASSPPRDSPGTQYF
NA	TRBV2	TRBJ2-7	many	TGTGCCAGCACTGGGGGGTTCGACGAGCAGTACTTC	CASTGGFDEQYF
TRBD1	TRBV25-1	TRBJ1-2	NA	TGTGCCAGCAGCGGACAGGGGGCTTACTATGGCTACACCTTC	CASSGQGAYYGYTF
NA	TRBV19	TRBJ1-5	many	TGTGCCAGTAGTACGGGACACCAGAATCAGCCCCAGCATTTT	CASSTGHQNQPQHF
NA	TRBV29-1	TRBJ2-2	NA	TGCAGCGTCCCCGGGACAACCGCGAACACCGGGGAGCTGTTTTTT	CSVPGTTANTGELFF
TRBD1	TRBV10-3	TRBJ1-3	NA	TGTGCCATCAGTGTTCAAGGACAGGGAGATAAAGGAGGTCCTGGAGACACCATATATTTT	CAISVQGQGDKGGPGDTIYF
TRBD1	TRBV29-1	TRBJ2-5	many	TGCAGCGTTGAAGGTGGACAGGGTTTAGGAGAGACCCAGTACTTC	CSVEGGQGLGETQYF
NA	TRBV6-5	TRBJ1-6	many	TGTGCCAGCAGTTACTCCGGTCAGTCACCCCTCCACTTT	CASSYSGQSPLHF
NA	TRBV9	TRBJ2-7	many	TGTGCCAGCAGCGTAGGTAGCCGACCGGGGTATGAGCAGTACTTC	CASSVGSRPGYEQYF
NA	TRBV29-1	TRBJ2-3	many	TGCAGCGTGATCGACGGCACAGATACGCAGTATTTT	CSVIDGTDTQYF
NA	TRBV28	TRBJ1-2	many	TGTGCCAGCACGGGAGGGAACAATTATGGCTACACCTTC	CASTGGNNYGYTF
TRBD1	TRBV9	TRBJ2-2	few	TGTGCCAGCAGCGTAGGGCCAGCCGGGACAGCGAACACCGGGGAGCTGTTTTTT	CASSVGPAGTANTGELFF
TRBD1	TRBV4-1	TRBJ1-5	few	TGTGCCAGCAGCCACACAGGTCACCAGGGGGACCAGCCCCAGCATTTT	CASSHTGHQGDQPQHF
TRBD1	TRBV11-2	TRBJ2-7	NA	TGTGCCAGCAGCCCCCGAGGGACAGACTACGAGCAGTACTTC	CASSPRGTDYEQYF
NA	TRBV7-6	TRBJ2-7	many	TGTGCCAGCAGCTTTAACGTGGGGGCCTACGAGCAGTACTTC	CASSFNVGAYEQYF
NA	TRBV19	TRBJ2-7	many	TGTGCCAGTAGTATGCGGGGCCTTTACGAGCAGTACTTC	CASSMRGLYEQYF